This TCR beta chain stems from a study of cytomegalovirus exposure and HLA in healthy donors. The study's findings and limits: Clonal expansion, a later analysis showed, was greater in HLA-associated TCR beta chains than in equally common others. Looking again later, the authors saw that most CMV-associated TCR beta chains seemed HLA-restricted. The classifier reportedly diagnosed cytomegalovirus status with high specificity and sensitivity. The authors listed some 150 TCR beta chains as cytomegalovirus-associated.

PCR amplification relied on 60 Vbeta primers (plus 13 Jbeta primers). Using immunoSEQ multiplex PCR, the repertoire was profiled, and TCRdb retains in-frame clones only, with some absent. The sample records about 160,000 clones, around 78% being singletons. As regards this clone: Its antigen is unknown.

The CDR3 contains 14 residues. Germline V lookup: CDR1 MNHEY, CDR2 SMNVEV (reference sequence). Trimming cost V 8 bases and J 8 bases; bases outside gene matches: 10. Sequences were obtained from PBMCs. This TCR came from a woman between 35 and 50 years old in good health and CMV-seropositive. This rearrangement joins TRBV27 to TRBJ2-1; 9 bases agree with TRBD1. DNA for the CDR3: TGTGCCAGCTCGAGCCGGGACAGGGCTCATGAGCAGTTCTTC. Protein: CASSSRDRAHEQFF.